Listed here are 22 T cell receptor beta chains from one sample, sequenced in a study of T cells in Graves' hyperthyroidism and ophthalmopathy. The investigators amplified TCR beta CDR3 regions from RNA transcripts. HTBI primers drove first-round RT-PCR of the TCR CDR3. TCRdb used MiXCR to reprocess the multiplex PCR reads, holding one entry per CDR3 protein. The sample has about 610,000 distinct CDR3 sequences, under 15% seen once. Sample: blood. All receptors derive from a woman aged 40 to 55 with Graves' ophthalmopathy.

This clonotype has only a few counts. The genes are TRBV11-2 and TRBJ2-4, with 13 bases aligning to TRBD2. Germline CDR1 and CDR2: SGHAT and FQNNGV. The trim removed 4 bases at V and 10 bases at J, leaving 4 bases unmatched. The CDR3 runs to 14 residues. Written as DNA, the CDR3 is TGTGCCAGCAGCTCCGGACTAGCGGGAGAAATTCAGTACTTC. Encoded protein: CASSSGLAGEIQYF.

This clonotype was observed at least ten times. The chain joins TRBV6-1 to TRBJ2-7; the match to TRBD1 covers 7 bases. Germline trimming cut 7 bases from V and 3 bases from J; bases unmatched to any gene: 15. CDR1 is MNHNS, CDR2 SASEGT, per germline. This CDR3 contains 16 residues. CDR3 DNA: TGTGCCAGCACTCAACTACGGGACAGCGTCCTCTACGAGCAGTACTTC. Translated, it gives CASTQLRDSVLYEQYF.

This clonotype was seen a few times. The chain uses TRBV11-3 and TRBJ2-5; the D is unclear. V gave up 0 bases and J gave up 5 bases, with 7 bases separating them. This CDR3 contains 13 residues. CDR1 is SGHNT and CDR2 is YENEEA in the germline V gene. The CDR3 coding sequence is TGTGCCAGCAGCTTAGATCTGGGCGAGACCCAGTACTTC. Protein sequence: CASSLDLGETQYF.

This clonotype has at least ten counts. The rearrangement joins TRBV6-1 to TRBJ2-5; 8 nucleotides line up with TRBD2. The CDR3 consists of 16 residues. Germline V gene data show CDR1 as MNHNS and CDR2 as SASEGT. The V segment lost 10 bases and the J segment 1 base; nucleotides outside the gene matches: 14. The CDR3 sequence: CATEREPRRVQETQYF. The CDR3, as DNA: TGTGCCACCGAGCGGGAGCCCCGTCGGGTCCAAGAGACCCAGTACTTC.

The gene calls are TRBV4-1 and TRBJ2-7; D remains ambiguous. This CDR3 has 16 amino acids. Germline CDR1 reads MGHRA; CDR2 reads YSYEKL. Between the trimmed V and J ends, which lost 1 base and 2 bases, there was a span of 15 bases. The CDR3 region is CASSQATITPAYEQYF. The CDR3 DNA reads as TGCGCCAGCAGCCAAGCCACCATAACCCCGGCCTACGAGCAGTACTTC.

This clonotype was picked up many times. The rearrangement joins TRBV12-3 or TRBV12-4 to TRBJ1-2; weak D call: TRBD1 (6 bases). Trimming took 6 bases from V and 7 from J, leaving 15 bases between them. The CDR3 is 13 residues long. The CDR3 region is CASSSDSAFGYTF. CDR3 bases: TGTGCCAGCAGCTCGGACAGCGCGTTTGGCTACACCTTC.

In nucleotides, the CDR3 is TGTGCCAGCAGCTTAGACTTGGTGGGTCCGGTGCACTTT. As protein: CASSLDLVGPVHF. The V gene is TRBV11-2, the J gene TRBJ1-6; no firm D call. This CDR3 has 13 residues. V lost 0 bases and J 19 bases, leaving 16 bases between the germline ends. Germline CDR1 is SGHAT and CDR2 is FQNNGV.

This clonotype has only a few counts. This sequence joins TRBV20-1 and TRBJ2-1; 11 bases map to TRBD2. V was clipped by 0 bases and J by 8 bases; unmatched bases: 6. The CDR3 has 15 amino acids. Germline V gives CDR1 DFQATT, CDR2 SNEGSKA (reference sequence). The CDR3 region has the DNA TGCAGTGCTAGAGATGAAACTAGCGGGAGTGATGAGCAGTTCTTC. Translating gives CSARDETSGSDEQFF.

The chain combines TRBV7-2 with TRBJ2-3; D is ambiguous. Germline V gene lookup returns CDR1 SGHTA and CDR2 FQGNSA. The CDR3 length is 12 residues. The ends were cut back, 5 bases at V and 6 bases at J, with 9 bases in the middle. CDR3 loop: CASSIRLDTQYF. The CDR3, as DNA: TGTGCCAGCAGCATCCGGTTGGATACGCAGTATTTT.

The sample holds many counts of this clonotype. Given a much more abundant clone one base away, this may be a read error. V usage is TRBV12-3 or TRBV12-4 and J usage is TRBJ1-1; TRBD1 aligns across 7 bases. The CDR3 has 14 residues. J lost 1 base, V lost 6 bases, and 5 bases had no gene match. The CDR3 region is CASRLGQRNTEAFF. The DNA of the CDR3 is TGTGCCAGCAGACTGGGACAGAGGAACACTGAAGCTTTCTTT.

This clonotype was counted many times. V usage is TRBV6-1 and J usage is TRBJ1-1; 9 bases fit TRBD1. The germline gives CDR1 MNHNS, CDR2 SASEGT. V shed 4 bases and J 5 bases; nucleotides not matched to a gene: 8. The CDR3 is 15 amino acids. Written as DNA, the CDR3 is TGTGCCAGCAGTGCTTCCGGGACAGGGCCAACTGAAGCTTTCTTT. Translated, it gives CASSASGTGPTEAFF.

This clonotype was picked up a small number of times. CDR3 nucleotides: TGTGCCAGCACCTCCGAGGACAGCCCAGCCTACGAGCAGTACTTC. Protein product: CASTSEDSPAYEQYF. This chain links TRBV9 with TRBJ2-7; D possibly corresponds to TRBD1 (6 bases). The V end was cut by 6 bases, the J end by 2 bases, with 18 bases between. Germline V lookup: CDR1 SGDLS, CDR2 YYNGEE. The CDR3 is made up of 15 amino acids.

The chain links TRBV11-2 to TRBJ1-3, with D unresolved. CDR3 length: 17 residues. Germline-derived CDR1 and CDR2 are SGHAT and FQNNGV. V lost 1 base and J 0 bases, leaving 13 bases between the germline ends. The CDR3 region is CASSLVGQLVSGNTIYF. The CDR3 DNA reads TGTGCCAGCAGCTTAGTAGGCCAGCTAGTCTCTGGAAACACCATATATTTT.

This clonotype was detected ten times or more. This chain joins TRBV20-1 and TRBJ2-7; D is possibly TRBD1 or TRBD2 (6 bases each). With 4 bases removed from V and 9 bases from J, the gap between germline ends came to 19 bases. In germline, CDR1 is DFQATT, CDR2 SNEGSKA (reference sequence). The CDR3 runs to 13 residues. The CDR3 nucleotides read TGCAGTGCTACCTGGGGGGCTCTAGCGACGCAGTACTTC. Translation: CSATWGALATQYF.

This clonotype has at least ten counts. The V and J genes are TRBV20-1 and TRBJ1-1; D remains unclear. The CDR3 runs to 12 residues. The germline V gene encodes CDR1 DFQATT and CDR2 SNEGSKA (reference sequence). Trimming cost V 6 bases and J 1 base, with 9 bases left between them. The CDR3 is CSAPRANTEAFF. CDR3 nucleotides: TGCAGTGCCCCGAGAGCGAACACTGAAGCTTTCTTT.

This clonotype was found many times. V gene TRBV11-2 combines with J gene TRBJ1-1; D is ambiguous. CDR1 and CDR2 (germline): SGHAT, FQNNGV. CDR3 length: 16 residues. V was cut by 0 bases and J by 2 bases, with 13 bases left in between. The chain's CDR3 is CASSLDLGSGNTEAFF. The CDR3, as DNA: TGTGCCAGCAGCTTAGACTTAGGCAGCGGTAACACTGAAGCTTTCTTT. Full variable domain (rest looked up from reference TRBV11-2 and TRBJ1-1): EAGVAQSPRYKIIEKRQSVAFWCNPISGHATLYWYQQILGQGPKLLIQFQNNGVVDDSQLPKDRFSAERLKGVDSTLKIQPAKLEDSAVYLCASSLDLGSGNTEAFFGQGTRLTVV.

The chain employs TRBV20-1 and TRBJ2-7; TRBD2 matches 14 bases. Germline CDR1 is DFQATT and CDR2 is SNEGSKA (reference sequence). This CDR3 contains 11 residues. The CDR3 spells CRGTSGSEQYF. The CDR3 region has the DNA TGCAGAGGGACTAGCGGGAGCGAGCAGTACTTC.

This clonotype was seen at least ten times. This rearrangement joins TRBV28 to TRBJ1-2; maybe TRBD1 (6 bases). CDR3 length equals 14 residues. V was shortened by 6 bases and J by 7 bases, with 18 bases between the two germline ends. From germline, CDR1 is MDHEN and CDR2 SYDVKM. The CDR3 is CASSLPATGFGYTF. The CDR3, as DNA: TGTGCCAGCAGCCTCCCCGCGACAGGCTTTGGCTACACCTTC.

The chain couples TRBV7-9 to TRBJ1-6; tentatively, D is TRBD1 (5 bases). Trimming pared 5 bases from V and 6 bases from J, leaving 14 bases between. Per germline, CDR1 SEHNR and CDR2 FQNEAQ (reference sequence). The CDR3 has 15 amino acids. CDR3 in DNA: TGTGCCAGCAGCCCCGCCGGGGCTTTTAATTCACCCCTCCACTTT. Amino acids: CASSPAGAFNSPLHF.

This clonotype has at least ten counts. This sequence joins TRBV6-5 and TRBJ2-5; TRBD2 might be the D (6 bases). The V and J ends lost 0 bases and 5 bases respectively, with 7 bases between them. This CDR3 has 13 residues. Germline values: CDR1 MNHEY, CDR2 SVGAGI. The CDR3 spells CASSYSAGETQYF. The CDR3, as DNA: TGTGCCAGCAGTTACTCTGCGGGGGAGACCCAGTACTTC.

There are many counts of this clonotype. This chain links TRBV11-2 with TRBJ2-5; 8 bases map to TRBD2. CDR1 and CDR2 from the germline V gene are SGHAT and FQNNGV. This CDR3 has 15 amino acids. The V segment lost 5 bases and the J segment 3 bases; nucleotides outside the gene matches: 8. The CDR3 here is CASSRRQAGEETQYF. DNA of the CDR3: TGTGCCAGCAGCCGACGTCAAGCGGGAGAAGAGACCCAGTACTTC.

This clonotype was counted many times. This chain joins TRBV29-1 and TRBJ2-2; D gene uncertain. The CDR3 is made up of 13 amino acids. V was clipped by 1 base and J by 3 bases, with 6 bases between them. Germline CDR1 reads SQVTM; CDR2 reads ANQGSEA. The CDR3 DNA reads TGCAGCGTTGAAGCCGGTTACACCGGGGAGCTGTTTTTT. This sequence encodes CSVEAGYTGELFF.